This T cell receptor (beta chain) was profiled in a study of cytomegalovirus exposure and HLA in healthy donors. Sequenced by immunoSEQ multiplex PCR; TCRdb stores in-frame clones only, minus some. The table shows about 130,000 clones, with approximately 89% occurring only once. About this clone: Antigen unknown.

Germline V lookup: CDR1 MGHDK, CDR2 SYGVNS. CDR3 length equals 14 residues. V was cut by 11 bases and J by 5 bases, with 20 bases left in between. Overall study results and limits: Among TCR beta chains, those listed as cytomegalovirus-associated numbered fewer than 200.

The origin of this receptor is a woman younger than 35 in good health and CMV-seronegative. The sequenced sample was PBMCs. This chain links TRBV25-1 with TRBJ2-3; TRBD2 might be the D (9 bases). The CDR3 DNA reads TGTGCCTGCGCGAGCGGGGGGACAGGAGATACGCAGTATTTT. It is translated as CACASGGTGDTQYF.